This record covers a single T cell receptor (beta chain). The antigen remains unidentified. The germline V gene has CDR1 SGHAT and CDR2 FQNNGV. The CDR3 contains 15 residues. The V end was cut by 2 bases, the J end by 2 bases, with 12 bases between. These data originate in a study of cytomegalovirus exposure and HLA in healthy donors. Study-level background: Ancestry clustering placed around four fifths of more than 350 genotyped donors in the Caucasian-associated cluster. Notes on the study in general: Follow-up analysis later connected one missense variant in DCLRE1C with trimming of TCR beta V- and J-genes. Cytomegalovirus-associated status was assigned to approximately 160 TCR beta chains.

The PCR ran on 60 Vbeta and 13 Jbeta primers. Some clones are missing from TCRdb's copy, which holds only in-frame ones; the method was immunoSEQ multiplex PCR. The sample has about 190,000 clones, over 70% seen once. This chain joins TRBV11-2 and TRBJ2-5; D not certain. Sequenced input: PBMCs. The source is a woman in her thirties in good health and CMV-seropositive. For the CDR3, the DNA is TGTGCCAGCAGCTTACTTTGGAGCTCACAAGAGACCCAGTACTTC. It translates to CASSLLWSSQETQYF.